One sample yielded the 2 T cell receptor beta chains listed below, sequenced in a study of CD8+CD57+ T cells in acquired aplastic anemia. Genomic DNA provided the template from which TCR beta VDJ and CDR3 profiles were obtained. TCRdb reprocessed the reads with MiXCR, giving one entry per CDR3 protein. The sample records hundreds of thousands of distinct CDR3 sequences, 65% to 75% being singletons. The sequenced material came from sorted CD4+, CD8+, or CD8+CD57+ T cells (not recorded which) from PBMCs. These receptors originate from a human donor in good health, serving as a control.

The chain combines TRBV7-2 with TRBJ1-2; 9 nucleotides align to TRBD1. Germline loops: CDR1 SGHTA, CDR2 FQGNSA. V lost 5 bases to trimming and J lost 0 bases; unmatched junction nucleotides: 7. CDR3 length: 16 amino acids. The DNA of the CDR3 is TGTGCCAGCAGCGAGTCGGGACAGGGACCTAACTATGGCTACACCTTC. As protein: CASSESGQGPNYGYTF.

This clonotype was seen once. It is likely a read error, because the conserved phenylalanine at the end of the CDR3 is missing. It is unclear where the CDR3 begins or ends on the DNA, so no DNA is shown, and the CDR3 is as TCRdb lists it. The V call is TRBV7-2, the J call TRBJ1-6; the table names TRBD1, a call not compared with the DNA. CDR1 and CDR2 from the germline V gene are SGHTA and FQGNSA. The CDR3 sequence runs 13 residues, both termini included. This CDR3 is CASSGQNYGYIFV.